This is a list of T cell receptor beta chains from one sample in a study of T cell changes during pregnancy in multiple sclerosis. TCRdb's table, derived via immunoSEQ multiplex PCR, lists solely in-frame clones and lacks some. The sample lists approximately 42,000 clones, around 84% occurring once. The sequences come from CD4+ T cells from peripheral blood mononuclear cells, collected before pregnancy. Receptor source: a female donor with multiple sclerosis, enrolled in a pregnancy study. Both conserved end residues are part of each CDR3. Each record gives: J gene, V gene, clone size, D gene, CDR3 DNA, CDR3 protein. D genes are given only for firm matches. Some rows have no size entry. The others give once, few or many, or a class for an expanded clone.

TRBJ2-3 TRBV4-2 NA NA TGTGCCAGCAGCCAGTCAGACGGAGAAAAAACCCGAGAGTATTTT CASSQSDGEKTREYF
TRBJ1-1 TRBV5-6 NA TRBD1 TGTGCCAGCAGCTTGGTTACGCGGACAGGGGGGATGAACACTGAAGCTTTCTTT CASSLVTRTGGMNTEAFF
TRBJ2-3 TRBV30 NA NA TGTGCCTGGAGTCCTCTCTCTAGCACAGATACGCAGTATTTT CAWSPLSSTDTQYF
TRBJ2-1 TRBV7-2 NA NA TGTGCCAGCAGCGAGGGAAGAATCGTTCAGTTCTTC CASSEGRIVQFF
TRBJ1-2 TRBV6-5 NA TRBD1 TGTGCCAGCGCGCGGGACAGTAACTATGGCTACACCTTC CASARDSNYGYTF
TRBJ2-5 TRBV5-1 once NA TGCGCCAGCAGCTCCCCTGAGGGGGAGGAGACCCAGTACTTC CASSSPEGEETQYF
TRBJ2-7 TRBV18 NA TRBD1 TGTGCCAGCTCACCATGGGCAGGGGGCATCTACGAGCAGTACTTC CASSPWAGGIYEQYF
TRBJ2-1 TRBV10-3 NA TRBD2 TGTGCCATCAGTGACCGGACTAGTGAGGCTGAGCAGTTCTTC CAISDRTSEAEQFF
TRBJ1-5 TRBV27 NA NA TGTGCCAGCAGTTTTAAGGGGGGAGGGAATCAGCCCCAGCATTTT CASSFKGGGNQPQHF
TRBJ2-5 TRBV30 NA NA TGTGCCCGGGGGACGGGGCAGATTCAAGAGACCCAGTACTTC CARGTGQIQETQYF
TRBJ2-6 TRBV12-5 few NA TGTGCTAGTGGGGCCCCTCTGAGGGCCAACGTCCTGACTTTC CASGAPLRANVLTF
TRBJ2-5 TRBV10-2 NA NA TGCGCCAGCCTCGGGGATTGGGGGGGCGCGGGGGAGACCCAGTACTTC CASLGDWGGAGETQYF
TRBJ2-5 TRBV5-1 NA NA TGCGCCAGCAACTCACAGGGACCCCAAGAGACCCAGTACTTC CASNSQGPQETQYF
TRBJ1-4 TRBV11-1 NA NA TGTGCCAGCAGCGGAGGAGCAACTAATGAAAAACTGTTTTTT CASSGGATNEKLFF
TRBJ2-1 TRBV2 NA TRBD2 TGTGCCAGCACCCAGCTAGCGGGAGTTTACAATGAGCAGTTCTTC CASTQLAGVYNEQFF
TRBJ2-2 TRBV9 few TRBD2 TGTGCCAGCACGGGGGGAAGCGGGGCGAACACCGGGGAGCTGTTTTTT CASTGGSGANTGELFF
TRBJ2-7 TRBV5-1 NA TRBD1 TGCGCCAGCAGCCCGGGACAGGGGGTTTTGGGCGAGCAGTACTTC CASSPGQGVLGEQYF
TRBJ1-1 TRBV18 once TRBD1 TGTGCCAGCTCAGGCACAGGGGACGTCGAAGCTTTCTTT CASSGTGDVEAFF
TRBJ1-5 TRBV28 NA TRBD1 TGTGCCAGCAGTTCCCCACAGGGGGCGGGCAATCAGCCCCAGCATTTT CASSSPQGAGNQPQHF
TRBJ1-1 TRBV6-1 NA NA TGTGCCAGCAAGGGGGGGGCGCCGAACACTGAAGCTTTCTTT CASKGGAPNTEAFF